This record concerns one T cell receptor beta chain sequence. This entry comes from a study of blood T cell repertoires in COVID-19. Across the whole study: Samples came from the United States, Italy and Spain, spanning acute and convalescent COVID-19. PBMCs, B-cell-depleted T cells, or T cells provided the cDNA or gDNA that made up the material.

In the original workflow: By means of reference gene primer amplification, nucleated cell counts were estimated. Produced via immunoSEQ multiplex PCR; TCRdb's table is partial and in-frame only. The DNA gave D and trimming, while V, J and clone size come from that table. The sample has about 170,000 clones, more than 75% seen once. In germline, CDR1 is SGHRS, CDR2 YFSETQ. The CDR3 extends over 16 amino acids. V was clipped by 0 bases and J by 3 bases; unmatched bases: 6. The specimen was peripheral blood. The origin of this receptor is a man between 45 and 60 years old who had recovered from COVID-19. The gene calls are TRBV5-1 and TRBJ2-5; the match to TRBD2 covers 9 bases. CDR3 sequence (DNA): TGCGCCAGCAGCTTGGGGTTTAGCGGGGGAGAAGAGACCCAGTACTTC. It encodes CASSLGFSGGEETQYF.